This TCR beta chain was profiled in a study of beta chain features in type 1 diabetes. Notes on the study in general: A potential PCR bias toward shorter templates would be equal in patient and control samples.

Comments on this clone: Its antigen is unknown.

TCRB transcripts that were expressed got sequenced, as all of the isolated RNA had been reverse transcribed. Sequenced by immunoSEQ multiplex PCR; TCRdb stores in-frame clones only, minus some. The profile shows 860,000 or so clones, around a sixth of them singletons. CDR3 length: 15 amino acids. The germline V gene has CDR1 LNHDA and CDR2 SQIVND (reference sequence). V lost 5 bases and J 6 bases, leaving 16 bases between the germline ends. The V call is TRBV19, the J call TRBJ2-2, with D possibly TRBD2 on 6 matching bases. Sequences were obtained from naive CD4+ T cells from blood. This TCR came from a young woman in good health. For the CDR3, the DNA is TGTGCCAGTAGTCCTGGGAGAAGCGGGTCCGGGGAGCTGTTTTTT. Protein sequence: CASSPGRSGSGELFF.